This TCR beta chain was retrieved from a study of siplizumab effects on memory and regulatory T cells. Germline V gene data show CDR1 as SEHNR and CDR2 as FQNEAQ (reference sequence). The CDR3 runs to 16 residues. The germline V and J ends were trimmed by 4 bases and 3 bases, with 13 bases remaining between them. The assay covered 100,000 or so TCR templates per sample. TCRdb keeps only in-frame clones here, not all; method: immunoSEQ multiplex PCR. In the table there are 70,000 to 100,000 clones, 93% of which are singletons. Study observations and caveats: Siplizumab led to significantly less abundant alloreactive sequences that could be traced back to unstimulated CD4+ memory cells.

In regard to this clone: Its antigen is as yet unknown.

The chain carries TRBV7-9 and TRBJ1-6; D perhaps matches TRBD1 (5 bases). The sequenced material came from CD8+ T cells sorted from blood. The sequence came from a human donor in good health. The CDR3 nucleotides read TGTGCCAGCAGCTCGGGACCCAGGAGCTATAATTCACCCCTCCACTTT. Encoded protein: CASSSGPRSYNSPLHF.